Below are 23 T cell receptor beta chains sequenced from a single sample in a study of cytomegalovirus exposure and HLA in healthy donors. Primers for the PCR totalled 60 Vbeta and 13 Jbeta. TCRdb keeps only in-frame clones here, not all; method: immunoSEQ multiplex PCR. The table records 150,000 to 200,000 clones, about four fifths of them present only once. Sequencing input: PBMCs. These receptors were obtained from a girl under 18 in good health and CMV-seropositive.

The gene calls are TRBV9 and TRBJ2-6, with 7 positions matching TRBD2. This CDR3 is built from 17 residues. CDR1 SGDLS and CDR2 YYNGEE come from the germline V gene. Losses at the gene ends were 4 bases for V and 0 bases for J; bases not matched to a gene: 7. The CDR3 reads CASSLPSGASGANVLTF. The CDR3 DNA follows: TGTGCCAGCAGCCTACCAAGCGGGGCCTCTGGGGCCAACGTCCTGACTTTC.

The J gene is TRBJ2-1, the V gene TRBV2, with 9 bases aligning to TRBD1. Germline CDR1 and CDR2: SNHLY and FYNNEI. Unmatched junction bases numbered 4, after V lost 4 bases and J lost 6 bases. The CDR3 consists of 14 residues. CDR3 DNA: TGTGCCAGCAGTGCGCCGGGACAGGGCAATGAGCAGTTCTTC. It codes for CASSAPGQGNEQFF.

This clone was seen only once. V and J are TRBV6-1 and TRBJ2-7, with D uncertain. Between the trimmed V and J ends, which lost 2 bases and 6 bases, there was a span of 11 bases. This CDR3 region has 13 residues. Germline values: CDR1 MNHNS, CDR2 SASEGT. The CDR3 nucleotides read TGTGCCAGCAGTGAACACCTAACGGGCGAGCAGTACTTC. The encoded protein is CASSEHLTGEQYF.

The rearrangement joins TRBV28 to TRBJ1-4; a weak D match, TRBD1 (6 bases). CDR1 is MDHEN and CDR2 is SYDVKM in the germline V gene. The CDR3 spans 14 residues. Trimming stripped 5 bases from V and 7 bases from J, with 14 bases between. The CDR3, as DNA: TGTGCCAGCAGTAGAGGGGGGGGCGGTGAAAAACTGTTTTTT. Translation gives CASSRGGGGEKLFF.

The chain links TRBV25-1 to TRBJ2-7; 8 nucleotides match TRBD1. Germline lookup yields CDR1 MGHDK and CDR2 SYGVNS. The CDR3 runs 18 residues. The trim removed 3 bases at V and 3 bases at J, leaving 16 bases unmatched. In nucleotides, the CDR3 is TGTGCCAGCAGTGATCCGGAAGCCCCCAGGGGGCGCGGCTACGAGCAGTACTTC. It codes for CASSDPEAPRGRGYEQYF.

The chain uses TRBV15 and TRBJ1-2; D is undetermined. Germline CDR1 LNHNV, CDR2 YYDKDF (reference sequence). The CDR3 has 16 residues. Trimming stripped 6 bases from V and 4 bases from J, with 21 bases between. CDR3 protein: CATRDFRARSRYGYTF. DNA of the CDR3: TGTGCCACCAGGGACTTTAGGGCACGGAGCCGCTATGGCTACACCTTC.

The chain has TRBV6-6 and TRBJ2-7, with a tentative D call TRBD2 (6 bases). The germline V gene has CDR1 MNHNY and CDR2 SVGAGI (reference sequence). This CDR3 comprises 14 residues. V gave up 6 bases and J gave up 2 bases, with 14 bases separating them. This chain's CDR3 is CASRPGLQTYEQYF. CDR3 bases: TGTGCCAGCAGACCGGGACTCCAGACCTACGAGCAGTACTTC.

This chain links TRBV30 with TRBJ2-5; D perhaps matches TRBD2 (6 bases). V was cut by 1 base and J by 5 bases, with 11 bases left in between. This CDR3 has 13 residues. CDR1 GTSNPN and CDR2 SVGIG come from the germline V gene (reference sequence). The DNA of the CDR3 is TGTGCCTGGAGTGACGGCAGCGGGGAGACCCAGTACTTC. Residues: CAWSDGSGETQYF.

The chain uses TRBV5-1 and TRBJ2-2; 11 bases are a match to TRBD1. Germline V gene sequence: CDR1 SGHRS, CDR2 YFSETQ. This CDR3 spans 18 amino acids. The trim removed 4 bases at V and 6 bases at J, leaving 14 bases unmatched. The CDR3 reads CASSRFGAGQGVPGELFF. The CDR3 DNA is TGCGCCAGCAGCCGCTTTGGAGCGGGACAGGGGGTCCCCGGGGAGCTGTTTTTT. Filled out from reference TRBV5-1 and TRBJ2-2, the complete variable domain reads KAGVTQTPRYLIKTRGQQVTLSCSPISGHRSVSWYQQTPGQGLQFLFEYFSETQRNKGNFPGRFSGRQFSNSRSEMNVSTLELGDSALYLCASSRFGAGQGVPGELFFGEGSRLTVL.

CDR3 nucleotides: TGTGCCAGCAGCCAAGCGGGGGGGTTCACAGATACGCAGTATTTT. This gives the protein CASSQAGGFTDTQYF. The rearrangement uses TRBV7-2 and TRBJ2-3, with 10 nucleotides matching TRBD2. V was clipped by 5 bases and J by 2 bases; unmatched bases: 4. Germline CDR1 and CDR2: SGHTA and FQGNSA. This CDR3 is built from 15 residues.

The chain uses TRBV30 and TRBJ1-5, with TRBD1 identical over 8 bases. The CDR3 sequence is 15 residues long. Germline CDR1 reads GTSNPN; CDR2 reads SVGIG (reference sequence). The ends lost 1 base at V and 7 bases at J; junction bases unmatched: 9. CDR3 sequence: CAWSAGTGAGQPQHF. The CDR3 coding sequence is TGTGCCTGGAGTGCGGGGACAGGAGCCGGACAGCCCCAGCATTTT.

The V call is TRBV18, the J call TRBJ2-7; 7 positions match TRBD1. This CDR3 is built from 16 residues. CDR1 and CDR2 (germline): KGHSH, LQKENI. The J segment lost 4 bases and the V segment lost 0 bases, leaving 9 bases of the junction unmatched. CDR3 amino acids: CASSPPVAGGQYEQYF. The CDR3 DNA reads TGTGCCAGCTCACCACCAGTGGCAGGGGGTCAATACGAGCAGTACTTC.

V and J are TRBV9 and TRBJ1-4, with D possibly matching TRBD1 (6 bases). CDR3 length: 15 amino acids. Germline V CDR1 and CDR2: SGDLS, YYNGEE. Trimming took off 3 bases at V and 8 bases at J, with 17 bases between the two ends. The CDR3 sequence: CASSGRGGPAEKLFF. CDR3 nucleotide sequence: TGTGCCAGCAGCGGACGAGGGGGTCCAGCCGAAAAACTGTTTTTT.

The chain is built from TRBV11-3 and TRBJ1-4, with a weak D call TRBD1 (5 bases). The CDR3 spans 13 residues. CDR1 is SGHNT, CDR2 YENEEA, per germline. Trimming pared 6 bases from V and 7 bases from J, leaving 12 bases between. Here the CDR3 reads CASSRGKSEKLFF. In DNA, the CDR3 is TGTGCCAGCAGTCGGGGGAAAAGTGAAAAACTGTTTTTT.

This clone was detected only a few times. J is TRBJ1-5 and V is TRBV2, with D tentatively TRBD1 (5 bases). Per the germline V gene, CDR1 is SNHLY and CDR2 is FYNNEI. V lost 6 bases, J lost 2 bases, and 17 bases lay in between. The CDR3 spans 16 residues. CDR3 in amino acids: CASRRWWQGGNQPQHF. The CDR3 nucleotides are TGTGCCAGCAGGAGGTGGTGGCAGGGCGGCAATCAGCCCCAGCATTTT.

This clone was seen once. The V gene is TRBV7-2, the J gene TRBJ2-7; 8 nucleotides agree with TRBD1. This CDR3 comprises 13 residues. V lost 5 bases to trimming and J lost 7 bases; unmatched junction nucleotides: 7. Germline V gives CDR1 SGHTA, CDR2 FQGNSA. The CDR3 loop reads CASSPGTGGEQYF. In DNA form, the CDR3 reads TGTGCCAGCAGCCCGGGGACAGGCGGTGAGCAGTACTTC.

This clone was detected once. The chain combines TRBV28 with TRBJ1-1; D gene uncertain. V dropped 2 bases and J dropped 1 base, with 8 bases sitting between them. This CDR3 contains 14 residues. In germline, CDR1 is MDHEN, CDR2 SYDVKM. The CDR3 loop is CASSLEYGNTEAFF. The CDR3 bases are TGTGCCAGCAGTTTAGAGTACGGGAACACTGAAGCTTTCTTT.

The V gene is TRBV29-1, the J gene TRBJ1-1, with D perhaps matching TRBD1 (6 bases). V gave up 7 bases and J gave up 0 bases, with 15 bases separating them. The CDR3 contains 14 residues. Germline loops: CDR1 SQVTM, CDR2 ANQGSEA. CDR3 nucleotides: TGCAGCGGAGGAGGACAGCCGATGAACACTGAAGCTTTCTTT. Its translation is CSGGGQPMNTEAFF. Using reference TRBV29-1 and TRBJ1-1 for the parts outside the CDR3, the full variable domain is SAVISQKPSRDICQRGTSLTIQCQVDSQVTMMFWYRQQPGQSLTLIATANQGSEATYESGFVIDKFPISRPNLTFSTLTVSNMSPEDSSIYLCSGGGQPMNTEAFFGQGTRLTVV.

This chain links TRBV2 with TRBJ2-3, with 7 bases identical to TRBD1. CDR1 is SNHLY, CDR2 FYNNEI, per germline. The ends lost 10 bases at V and 10 bases at J; junction bases unmatched: 20. This CDR3 region has 15 residues. The CDR3 region is CAITNRDSGTVPQYF. The CDR3 DNA follows: TGTGCCATTACTAACCGGGACAGCGGTACCGTTCCGCAGTATTTT.

The chain carries TRBV28 and TRBJ1-1, with TRBD1 matching over 8 bases. V lost 6 bases to trimming and J lost 7 bases; unmatched junction nucleotides: 10. The length of the CDR3 is 14 residues. Per the germline V gene, CDR1 is MDHEN and CDR2 is SYDVKM. This CDR3 is CASSLPGQGIEAFF. Written as DNA, the CDR3 is TGTGCCAGCAGCCTACCTGGACAGGGTATTGAAGCTTTCTTT.

About this clone: The same CDR3 can be traced to other DNA sequences in this sample. The chain joins TRBV28 to TRBJ1-3, with D perhaps TRBD1 (6 bases). V was clipped by 2 bases and J by 2 bases, with 7 bases between them. The CDR3 length is 14 residues. The germline V gene encodes CDR1 MDHEN and CDR2 SYDVKM. The CDR3 region has the DNA TGTGCCAGCAGTTTAACAGGGACTGGAAACACCATATATTTT. It is translated as CASSLTGTGNTIYF.

This clone was seen a single time. V and J are TRBV5-1 and TRBJ1-2; 7 bases agree with TRBD1. There are 16 residues in the CDR3. Germline loops: CDR1 SGHRS, CDR2 YFSETQ. V lost 0 bases and J lost 0; bases outside the gene matches: 5. The DNA for the CDR3 is TGCGCCAGCAGCTTGGTAGGGACAGCCCCTAACTATGGCTACACCTTC. Protein: CASSLVGTAPNYGYTF.

The chain carries TRBV7-6 and TRBJ2-1, with 13 bases that match TRBD2. The germline gives CDR1 SGHVS, CDR2 FNYEAQ. Trimming took 4 bases from V and 8 from J; bases not matched to a gene: 5. CDR3 length: 15 amino acids. As DNA, the CDR3 is TGTGCCAGCAGCTCCTGGACTAGCGGGAGAGATGAGCAGTTCTTC. Translation gives CASSSWTSGRDEQFF.